The rows below give T cell receptor beta chains drawn from one sample of a study of beta chain features in type 1 diabetes. The data were produced by immunoSEQ multiplex PCR, yet TCRdb's version contains in-frame clones alone and is incomplete. The data hold nearly 250,000 clones, with 13% to 15% observed a single time. Specimen: naive CD4+ T cells from blood. The receptor source for this set is a woman aged 40 to 50 in good health. CDR3s include the opening cysteine and the closing phenylalanine or tryptophan. A D gene is named only where the DNA matches it firmly. The size field is filled for only some rows; it gives once, few, many or a size class.

CDR3nt: TGCGCCAGCAGCCAAGAAGGACTCTCTGGAAACACCATATATTTT; CDR3aa: CASSQEGLSGNTIYF; d_gene: .; abundance: .; j_gene: TRBJ1-3; v_gene: TRBV4-1
CDR3nt: TGTGCCAGCAGCTTTAGCTGGGGGGGCCATGTAGGGACCCAGTACTTC; CDR3aa: CASSFSWGGHVGTQYF; d_gene: .; abundance: .; j_gene: TRBJ2-5; v_gene: TRBV13
CDR3nt: TGTGCCAGCTCACCAGTAGCGGGGGGCCAAGAGACCCAGTACTTC; CDR3aa: CASSPVAGGQETQYF; d_gene: TRBD2; abundance: few; j_gene: TRBJ2-5; v_gene: TRBV18
CDR3nt: TGTGCCAGCAACCTCGACAGGGCCACCGGGGAGCTGTTTTTT; CDR3aa: CASNLDRATGELFF; d_gene: TRBD1; abundance: .; j_gene: TRBJ2-2; v_gene: TRBV7-6
CDR3nt: TGTGCCAGCAGTGATCGGTTAGAGACCCAGTACTTC; CDR3aa: CASSDRLETQYF; d_gene: .; abundance: .; j_gene: TRBJ2-5; v_gene: TRBV6-1
CDR3nt: TGTGCCAGCGGGGGGGGGCTAGCGGGGTCAGAGACCCAGTACTTC; CDR3aa: CASGGGLAGSETQYF; d_gene: TRBD2; abundance: .; j_gene: TRBJ2-5; v_gene: TRBV19
CDR3nt: TGTGCCACCGCGGACAGGGTGGGAGAGACCCAGTACTTC; CDR3aa: CATADRVGETQYF; d_gene: TRBD1; abundance: .; j_gene: TRBJ2-5; v_gene: TRBV10-3
CDR3nt: TGTGCCAGCAGCTTTGTATCCAATGAGCAGTTCTTC; CDR3aa: CASSFVSNEQFF; d_gene: .; abundance: .; j_gene: TRBJ2-1; v_gene: TRBV7-2
CDR3nt: TGCAGCGTTGCCCTCAACAGGATCGGTGAAAAACTGTTTTTT; CDR3aa: CSVALNRIGEKLFF; d_gene: .; abundance: .; j_gene: TRBJ1-4; v_gene: TRBV29-1
CDR3nt: TGTGCCAGCAGCTCCGTCTACACAGATACGCAGTATTTT; CDR3aa: CASSSVYTDTQYF; d_gene: .; abundance: many; j_gene: TRBJ2-3; v_gene: TRBV7-2
CDR3nt: TGCGCCAGCAGCTTGACAGCGGGGGCTCAAGAGACCCAGTACTTC; CDR3aa: CASSLTAGAQETQYF; d_gene: TRBD2; abundance: .; j_gene: TRBJ2-5; v_gene: TRBV5-1
CDR3nt: TGTGCCAGCAGCTTGGACGGGACTACCCTTGGCGAGACCCAGTACTTC; CDR3aa: CASSLDGTTLGETQYF; d_gene: TRBD2; abundance: .; j_gene: TRBJ2-5; v_gene: TRBV5-5
CDR3nt: TGTGCCAGCAGCTTGTCAGGGGTAATGACAGATACGCAGTATTTT; CDR3aa: CASSLSGVMTDTQYF; d_gene: .; abundance: few; j_gene: TRBJ2-3; v_gene: TRBV5-5
CDR3nt: TGTGCCAGCAGCCAACAGAAGGAGACCCAGTACTTC; CDR3aa: CASSQQKETQYF; d_gene: .; abundance: few; j_gene: TRBJ2-5; v_gene: TRBV5-4
CDR3nt: TGTGCCAGCAGTGAATTGGGACAGGGCAATTCACCCCTCCACTTT; CDR3aa: CASSELGQGNSPLHF; d_gene: TRBD1; abundance: few; j_gene: TRBJ1-6; v_gene: TRBV2